The clone carrying this TCR beta chain occurred a few times. Its specificity is not known. The germline gives CDR1 SQVTM, CDR2 ANQGSEA. This CDR3 is built from 12 residues. V shed 5 bases and J shed 6 bases, with 14 bases lying between them. The entry originates in a study of shared clonotypes between healthy human individuals. Overall study results and limits: Clonotypes not shared had lower generation probabilities than those common to all four donors.

Terminally differentiated effector memory CD45RA+ cells were excluded from the naive CD8 cells, which were CD45RO-negative and positively selected for CCR7. Repertoires were generated with immunoSEQ multiplex PCR, while TCRdb's copy carries only in-frame clones and drops some. The data hold about 2.2 million clones, with approximately 92% observed a single time. The clonotype was recovered from a man aged 18 to 30 in good health. Some clones in this sample may be carry-over from other donors' samples. The chain joins TRBV29-1 to TRBJ2-7, with D perhaps matching TRBD1 (5 bases). The specimen sequenced was naive CD8+ T cells from PBMCs. This chain's CDR3 is CSVWTPAGEQYF. The DNA of the CDR3 is TGCAGCGTTTGGACACCTGCTGGCGAGCAGTACTTC.